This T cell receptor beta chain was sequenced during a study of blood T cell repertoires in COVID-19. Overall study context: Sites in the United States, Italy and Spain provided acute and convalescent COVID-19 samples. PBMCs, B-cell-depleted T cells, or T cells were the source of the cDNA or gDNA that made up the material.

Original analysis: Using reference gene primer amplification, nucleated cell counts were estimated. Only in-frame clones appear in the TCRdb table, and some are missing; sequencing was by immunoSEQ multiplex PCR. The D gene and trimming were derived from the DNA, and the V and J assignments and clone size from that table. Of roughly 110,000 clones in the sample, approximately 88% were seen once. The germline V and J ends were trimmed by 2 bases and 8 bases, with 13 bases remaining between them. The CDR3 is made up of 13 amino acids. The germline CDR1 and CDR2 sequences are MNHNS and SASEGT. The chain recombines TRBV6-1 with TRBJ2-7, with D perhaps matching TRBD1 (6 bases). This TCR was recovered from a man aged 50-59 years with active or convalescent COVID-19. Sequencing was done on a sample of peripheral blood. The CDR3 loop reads CASSEQGQSKQYF. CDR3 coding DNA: TGTGCCAGCAGTGAACAGGGACAAAGTAAGCAGTACTTC.